These 9 T cell receptor beta chains came from one sample sequenced in a study of blood T cell repertoires in COVID-19. TCRdb keeps only in-frame clones here, not all; method: immunoSEQ multiplex PCR. The table includes about 200,000 clones, around 84% detected once. The sample was peripheral blood. The origin of the receptors is a human donor in a cohort sampled during active COVID-19.

The chain combines TRBV2 with TRBJ2-2; 13 nucleotides match TRBD2. CDR1 is SNHLY, CDR2 FYNNEI, per germline. The CDR3 contains 18 residues. With 8 bases clipped from V and 0 bases from J, the junction kept 9 bases outside the gene matches. This CDR3 reads CASLGTSGATSNTGELFF. As DNA, the CDR3 is TGTGCCAGCCTAGGGACTAGCGGGGCGACGTCGAACACCGGGGAGCTGTTTTTT. Looking up the rest from reference TRBV2 and TRBJ2-2 gives the full variable domain: EPEVTQTPSHQVTQMGQEVILRCVPISNHLYFYWYRQILGQKVEFLVSFYNNEISEKSEIFDDQFSVERPDGSNFTLKIRSTKLEDSAMYFCASLGTSGATSNTGELFFGEGSRLTVL.

V usage is TRBV25-1 and J usage is TRBJ1-2, with D possibly being TRBD1 (6 bases). The V and J ends lost 3 bases and 5 bases respectively, with 19 bases between them. In germline, CDR1 is MGHDK, CDR2 SYGVNS. The CDR3 runs to 16 residues. For the CDR3, the DNA is TGTGCCAGCAGTGAGGGGCGCATGAAGGGGGAGTATGGCTACACCTTC. As protein: CASSEGRMKGEYGYTF.

This chain uses TRBV7-2 with TRBJ1-2; D is unclear. The CDR3 runs 15 residues. V was cut by 5 bases and J by 2 bases, with 15 bases left in between. Germline lookup yields CDR1 SGHTA and CDR2 FQGNSA. The CDR3 spells CASSAGGVGNYGYTF. In DNA form, the CDR3 reads TGTGCCAGCAGCGCAGGCGGGGTTGGAAACTATGGCTACACCTTC.

The chain couples TRBV3-1 (or the pseudogene TRBV3-2) to TRBJ2-1; 7 bases map to TRBD2. With V trimmed by 5 bases and J by 8 bases, 6 bases remained unmatched. The CDR3 sequence is 13 residues long. Germline CDR1 and CDR2: LGHDT and YNNKEL (reference sequence). The CDR3 DNA is TGTGCCAGCAGCGGGGGGGGAGTCTATGAGCAGTTCTTC. This translates into CASSGGGVYEQFF.

The V call is TRBV5-4, the J call TRBJ1-6, with 9 bases fitting TRBD1. This CDR3 is 17 amino acids long. V was pared by 4 bases and J by 10 bases, with 15 bases of the junction left unmatched. The germline V gene has CDR1 SGHNT and CDR2 YYREEE (reference sequence). The CDR3 sequence is CASSGPNRGHSRSPLHF. As DNA, the CDR3 is TGTGCCAGCAGCGGACCGAACAGGGGGCATTCCCGGTCACCCCTCCACTTT. The variable domain in full, completed from reference TRBV5-4 and TRBJ1-6, reads ETGVTQSPTHLIKTRGQQVTLRCSSQSGHNTVSWYQQALGQGPQFIFQYYREEENGRGNFPPRFSGLQFPNYSSELNVNALELDDSALYLCASSGPNRGHSRSPLHFGNGTRLTVT.

This chain uses TRBV7-6 with TRBJ2-3, with 7 bases identical to TRBD2. J lost 0 bases, V lost 2 bases, and 2 bases had no gene match. The CDR3 is made up of 15 amino acids. Looked up from germline, CDR1 is SGHVS and CDR2 is FNYEAQ. CDR3 sequence (DNA): TGTGCCAGCAGCTTATCGGGGGGTAGCACAGATACGCAGTATTTT. Encoded protein: CASSLSGGSTDTQYF.

CDR3 sequence reads: CASSLLFSGAAYEQYF. As DNA, the CDR3 is TGCGCCAGCAGCTTGCTATTTAGCGGGGCTGCCTACGAGCAGTACTTC. The chain combines TRBV5-1 with TRBJ2-7; 8 bases align to TRBD2. The CDR3 has 16 amino acids. V dropped 1 base and J dropped 2; count of bases not matched to a gene: 8. Per the germline V gene, CDR1 is SGHRS and CDR2 is YFSETQ.

The chain carries TRBV5-3 and TRBJ1-5, with 8 positions matching TRBD1. TRBV5-3 qualifies as an ORF whose function is uncertain. The CDR3 is made up of 16 amino acids. Germline trimming cut 4 bases from V and 4 bases from J; bases unmatched to any gene: 10. This CDR3 is CARSHPFRQGNQPQHF. DNA of the CDR3: TGTGCCAGAAGCCACCCTTTTAGACAGGGGAATCAGCCCCAGCATTTT.

The chain is built from TRBV29-1 and TRBJ2-3; 7 bases are a match to TRBD2. The CDR3 spans 15 residues. V gave up 7 bases and J gave up 6 bases; unmatched junction bases: 16. Per the germline V gene, CDR1 is SQVTM and CDR2 is ANQGSEA. In DNA form, the CDR3 reads TGCAGCGCCGGGCTGGGACTATCAGCGGCGGATACGCAGTATTTT. Protein product: CSAGLGLSAADTQYF.